This T cell receptor beta chain derives from a study of response to subunit inactivated influenza vaccine. TCRdb recomputed calls from the RT-PCR reads with MiXCR, one row per CDR3 protein. The sample lists 700,000 to 800,000 distinct CDR3 sequences; approximately 18% were seen once. This clonotype was recorded many times. This CDR3 has 13 amino acids. Trimming cost V 6 bases and J 5 bases; bases outside gene matches: 5. The V gene is TRBV12-3 or TRBV12-4, the J gene TRBJ2-7; 9 positions match TRBD1. The receptor was derived from a man in his fifties or sixties who received an inactivated influenza vaccine. This specimen consisted of PBMCs from blood, obtained about 5 days after vaccination. The CDR3 sequence is CASSYRGRHEQYF. DNA of the CDR3: TGTGCCAGCAGCTACAGGGGGCGGCACGAGCAGTACTTC.